The T cell receptor beta chain described here comes from a study of memory CD4+ T cells and cytomegalovirus serostatus. Points on this clone: Its antigen remains unidentified.

The study's findings and limits: The CMV-associated TCR signature appears largely within the CD4+ memory repertoire. Of 150 to 200 reported CMV TCRbeta sequences, some 70 were found in memory CD4+ repertoires.

The table came from immunoSEQ multiplex PCR; TCRdb's copy has only in-frame clones and leaves some out. The sample has 46,000 or so clones, roughly 73% seen once. Single viable CD3+CD4+CD8-CD45RO+ cells were sorted as the memory CD4+ T cells. Serum IgG to CMV pp150, pp28, p38 and p52 defined serostatus. After thawing, CD4+ T cells were positively selected. J was trimmed by 8 bases and V by 4 bases; bases with no gene match: 10. This CDR3 is 14 amino acids long. CDR1 and CDR2 (germline): SGHNT, YYREEE (reference sequence). The receptor was derived from an adult in good health and CMV-seronegative. Sequencing input: memory CD4+ T cells from blood. J is TRBJ2-3 and V is TRBV5-4; 7 bases match TRBD1. CDR3 region: CASSHDREGATQYF. The CDR3 DNA reads as TGTGCCAGCAGCCACGACAGGGAAGGGGCTACGCAGTATTTT. The whole variable domain, remainder taken from reference TRBV5-4 and TRBJ2-3, is ETGVTQSPTHLIKTRGQQVTLRCSSQSGHNTVSWYQQALGQGPQFIFQYYREEENGRGNFPPRFSGLQFPNYSSELNVNALELDDSALYLCASSHDREGATQYFGPGTRLTVL.